Here is one TCR beta chain with its context. This record comes from a study of untreated major depressive disorder. Using immunoSEQ multiplex PCR, the repertoire was profiled, and TCRdb retains in-frame clones only, with some absent. The sample carries roughly 22,000 clones, around nine tenths recorded once. Each depressed patient was matched pairwise with a non-depressed control on sex, age, current smoking status and body mass index. All participants were of European descent. No major medical conditions, Axis I/II comorbidities, regular medication, or illicit drugs. Thawed PBMCs underwent magnetic negative selection for CD4+ T cells. CDR1 and CDR2 (germline): GTSNPN, SVGIG (reference sequence). There are 13 residues in the CDR3. The V gene lost 4 bases and the J gene lost 2 bases, with 11 bases spanning the gap.

Specimen: CD4+ T cells from PBMCs. This chain connects TRBV30 to TRBJ2-5; D is perhaps TRBD1 or TRBD2 (5 bases each). The TCR originated in a middle-aged woman in good health. The CDR3 DNA sequence: TGTGCCTGGAAAGGGACCTGGCAAGAGACCCAGTACTTC. Residues: CAWKGTWQETQYF.